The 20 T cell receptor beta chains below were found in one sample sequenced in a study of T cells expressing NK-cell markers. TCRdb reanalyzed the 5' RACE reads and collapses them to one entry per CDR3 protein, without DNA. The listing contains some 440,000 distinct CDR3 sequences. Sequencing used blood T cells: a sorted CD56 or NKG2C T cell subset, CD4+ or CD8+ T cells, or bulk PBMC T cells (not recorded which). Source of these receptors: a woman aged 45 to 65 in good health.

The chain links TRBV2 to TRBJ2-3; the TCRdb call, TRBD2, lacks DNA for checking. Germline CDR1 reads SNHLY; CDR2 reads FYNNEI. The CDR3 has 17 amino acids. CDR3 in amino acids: CAKMTPGLASSTDTQYF.

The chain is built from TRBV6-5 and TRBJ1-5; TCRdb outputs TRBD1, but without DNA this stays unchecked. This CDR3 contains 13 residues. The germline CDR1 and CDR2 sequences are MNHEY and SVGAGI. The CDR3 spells CASAPWGNQPQHF.

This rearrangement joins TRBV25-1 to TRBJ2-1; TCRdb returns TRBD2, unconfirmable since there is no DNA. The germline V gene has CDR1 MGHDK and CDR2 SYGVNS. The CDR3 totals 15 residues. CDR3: CASSLAGGPIDEQFF.

The chain's CDR3 is CASSQSPGNQETQYF. The chain combines TRBV11-2 with TRBJ2-5; TCRdb's assignment of TRBD1 cannot be checked, as there is no DNA. The CDR3 sequence is 15 residues long. CDR1 SGHAT and CDR2 FQNNGV come from the germline V gene. The whole variable domain, filled in from reference TRBV11-2 and TRBJ2-5, reads EAGVAQSPRYKIIEKRQSVAFWCNPISGHATLYWYQQILGQGPKLLIQFQNNGVVDDSQLPKDRFSAERLKGVDSTLKIQPAKLEDSAVYLCASSQSPGNQETQYFGPGTRLLVL.

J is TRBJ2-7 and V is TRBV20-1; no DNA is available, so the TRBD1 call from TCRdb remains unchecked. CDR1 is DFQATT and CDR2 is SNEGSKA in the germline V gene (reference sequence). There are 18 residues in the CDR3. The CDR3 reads CSARDLGQGFDSSYEQYF.

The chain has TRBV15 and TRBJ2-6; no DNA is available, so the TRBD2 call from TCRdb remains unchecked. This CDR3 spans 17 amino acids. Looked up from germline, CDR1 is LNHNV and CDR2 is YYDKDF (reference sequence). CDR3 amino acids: CATSRGLAGDGANVLTF.

The CDR3 protein is CASSLTGVIGEQYF. The chain carries TRBV5-6 and TRBJ2-7; TCRdb proposes TRBD1, but this gene call is untestable without DNA. The germline V gene encodes CDR1 SGHDT and CDR2 YYEEEE. This CDR3 is 14 amino acids long.

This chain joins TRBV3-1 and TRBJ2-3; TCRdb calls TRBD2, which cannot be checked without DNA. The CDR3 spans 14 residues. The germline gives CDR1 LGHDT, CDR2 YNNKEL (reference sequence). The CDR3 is CASTGLAGGHTQYF.

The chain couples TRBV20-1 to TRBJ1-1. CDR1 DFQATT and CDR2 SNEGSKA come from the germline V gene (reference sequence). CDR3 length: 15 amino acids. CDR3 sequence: CSARVVGRINTEAFF.

CDR3 loop: CASSLLGGSHGYTF. The chain is built from TRBV5-1 and TRBJ1-2; the TCRdb call, TRBD1, lacks DNA for checking. CDR3 size: 14 residues. Per the germline V gene, CDR1 is SGHRS and CDR2 is YFSETQ.

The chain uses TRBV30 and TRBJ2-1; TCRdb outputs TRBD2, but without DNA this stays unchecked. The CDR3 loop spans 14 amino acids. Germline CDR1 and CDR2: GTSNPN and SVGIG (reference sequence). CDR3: CAWSLGPENYEQFF. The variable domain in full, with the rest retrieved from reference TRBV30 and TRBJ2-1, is SQTIHQWPATLVQPVGSPLSLECTVEGTSNPNLYWYRQAAGRGLQLLFYSVGIGQISSEVPQNLSASRPQDRQFILSSKKLLLSDSGFYLCAWSLGPENYEQFFGPGTRLTVL.

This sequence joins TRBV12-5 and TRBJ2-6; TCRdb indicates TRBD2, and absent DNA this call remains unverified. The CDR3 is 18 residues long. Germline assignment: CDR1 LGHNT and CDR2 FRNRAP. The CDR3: CASGAQLAGVSGANVLTF.

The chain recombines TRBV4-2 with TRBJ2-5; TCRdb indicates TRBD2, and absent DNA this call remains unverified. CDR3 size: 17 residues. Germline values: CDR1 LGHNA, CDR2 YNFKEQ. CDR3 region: CASSQVSAEDLQETQYF.

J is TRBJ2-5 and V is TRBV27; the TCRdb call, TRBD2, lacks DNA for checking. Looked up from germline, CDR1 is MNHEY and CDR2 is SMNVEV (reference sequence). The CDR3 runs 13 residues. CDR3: CASGKLAQETQYF.

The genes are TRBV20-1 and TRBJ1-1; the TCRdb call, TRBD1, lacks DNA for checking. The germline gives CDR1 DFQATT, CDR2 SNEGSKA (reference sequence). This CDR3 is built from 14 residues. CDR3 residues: CSAREGQGGAEAFF.

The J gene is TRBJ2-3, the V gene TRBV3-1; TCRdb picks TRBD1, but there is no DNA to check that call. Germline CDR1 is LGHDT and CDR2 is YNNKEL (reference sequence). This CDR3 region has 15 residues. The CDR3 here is CASSQGDRPTDTQYF.

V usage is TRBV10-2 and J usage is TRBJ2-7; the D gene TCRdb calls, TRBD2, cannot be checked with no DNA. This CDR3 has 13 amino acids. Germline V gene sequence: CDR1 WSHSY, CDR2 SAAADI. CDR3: CASSEGTSGKKYF.

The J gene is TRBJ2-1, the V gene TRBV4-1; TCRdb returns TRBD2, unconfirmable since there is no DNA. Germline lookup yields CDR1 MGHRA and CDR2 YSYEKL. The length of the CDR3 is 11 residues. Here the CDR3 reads CASSRGEGQFF.

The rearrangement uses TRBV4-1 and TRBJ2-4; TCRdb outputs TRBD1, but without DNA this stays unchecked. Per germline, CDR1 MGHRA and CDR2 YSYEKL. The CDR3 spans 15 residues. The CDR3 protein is CASSYPGSSKNIQYF.

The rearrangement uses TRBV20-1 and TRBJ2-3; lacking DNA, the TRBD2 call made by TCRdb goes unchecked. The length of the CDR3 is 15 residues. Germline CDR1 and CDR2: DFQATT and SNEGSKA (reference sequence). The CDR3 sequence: CSARSKEGLADTQYF.